This paragraph covers one T cell receptor beta chain sequence. This sample was taken from a study of blood T cells in healthy people across ages. The CDR3 length is 14 residues. The germline V gene has CDR1 DFQATT and CDR2 SNEGSKA (reference sequence). Trimming removed 1 base at V and 2 bases at J, with 10 bases between. Using a J-beta primer mix together with a sample-barcoded 5' primer, a second PCR was run for roughly 6 to 12 cycles. TCRdb independently ran MiXCR on the 5' RACE reads; one entry per CDR3 protein. The table records fewer than 1,000,000 distinct CDR3 sequences, around half of them present only once.

The rearrangement uses TRBV20-1 and TRBJ2-3; D may be TRBD1 or TRBD2 (5 bases each). Sequencing input: blood. The TCR comes from an older man in good health. The CDR3 nucleotides read TGCAGTGCTAGAGGATGGGGGAACACAGATACGCAGTATTTT. This sequence encodes CSARGWGNTDTQYF.